The rows below give T cell receptor beta chains drawn from one sample of a study of cytomegalovirus exposure and HLA in healthy donors. Profiling relied on immunoSEQ multiplex PCR, and the TCRdb table lists in-frame clones only, not all of them. The sample consists of approximately 300,000 clones, 87% of them appearing once. Sequencing input: PBMCs. The receptors derive from a woman in her 30s in good health and CMV-seropositive. Both conserved end residues are part of each CDR3. The D gene is left open where the match is weak. Clone size is stated in some rows and not others, as once, few, many or a class when expanded.

v_call,clone_size,j_call,d_call,cdr3_nt,cdr3_aa
TRBV5-1,NA,TRBJ2-1,TRBD2,TGCGCCAGCAGCCTCGAGCTAGCGGGGCTCAACAATGAGCAGTTCTTC,CASSLELAGLNNEQFF
TRBV28,NA,TRBJ1-5,TRBD1,TGTGCCAGCAACCACGGGACAGGGGTAGATCAGCCCCAGCATTTT,CASNHGTGVDQPQHF
TRBV15,few,TRBJ1-1,NA,TGTGCCACCAGCAGAGGCTCCGGGCGATTGAACACTGAAGCTTTCTTT,CATSRGSGRLNTEAFF
TRBV10-3,few,TRBJ2-5,NA,TGTGCCATCAGTGACGGGCCGGGGGGCAGGGAGACCCAGTACTTC,CAISDGPGGRETQYF
TRBV6-6,NA,TRBJ2-1,TRBD2,TGTGCCAGCAGTTACAGCGGGAGTGGTGAGCAGTTCTTC,CASSYSGSGEQFF
TRBV15,NA,TRBJ2-3,NA,TGTGCCACCAGCAGAGTTTTCGGTACGCAGTATTTT,CATSRVFGTQYF
TRBV28,once,TRBJ1-2,NA,TGTGCCAGCAGTTTAGGGGGCCTAAGGCCTAACTATGGCTACACCTTC,CASSLGGLRPNYGYTF
TRBV28,NA,TRBJ2-1,NA,TGTGCCAGCCTTCCCCAGCGACACTCCTACAATGAGCAGTTCTTC,CASLPQRHSYNEQFF
TRBV7-9,NA,TRBJ2-7,TRBD1,TGTGCCAGCAGCCCCGGACAGGATTACTACGAGCAGTACTTC,CASSPGQDYYEQYF
TRBV4-1,NA,TRBJ2-5,TRBD2,TGCGCCAGCAGCCAAGAGCGGACCGCTAGCGGGGGGTTCCAAGAGACCCAGTACTTC,CASSQERTASGGFQETQYF
TRBV10-3,NA,TRBJ2-1,TRBD2,TGTGCCATCAGTGGGACTAGCGGGATCTACAATGAGCAGTTCTTC,CAISGTSGIYNEQFF
TRBV12-5,NA,TRBJ2-2,TRBD1,TGTGCTAGTGGTTTGGACTGGACAGGGGAGGTCTTGCTCGGCACCGGGGAGCTGTTTTTT,CASGLDWTGEVLLGTGELFF
TRBV7-9,NA,TRBJ2-7,TRBD1,TGTGCCAGCAGCTTGGGCGGAAGTGGGACAGACTCCTACGAGCAGTACTTC,CASSLGGSGTDSYEQYF
TRBV27,NA,TRBJ2-2,NA,TGTGCCAGCAGTTTCGCTACTAGCCGGAGGGGGGAGCTGTTTTTT,CASSFATSRRGELFF
TRBV7-9,NA,TRBJ1-2,NA,TGTGCCAGCAGCTTAGGGGGATCTTATGGCTACACCTTC,CASSLGGSYGYTF
TRBV27,NA,TRBJ2-1,NA,TGTGCCAGCAGTTTAATGCGGGATGGGAATGAGCAGTTCTTC,CASSLMRDGNEQFF
TRBV5-8,NA,TRBJ2-7,NA,TGTGCCAGCAGCTCTTCTGCGATGACGACCTACGAGCAGTACTTC,CASSSSAMTTYEQYF
TRBV4-3,NA,TRBJ2-7,TRBD1,TGCGCCAGCAGCCAAGAGCACCCGGGACAGTCCTACGAGCAGTACTTC,CASSQEHPGQSYEQYF
TRBV7-8,NA,TRBJ2-1,TRBD2,TGTGCCAGCAGCCACACTAGCGGCTCCTACAATGAGCAGTTCTTC,CASSHTSGSYNEQFF
TRBV25-1,NA,TRBJ1-1,TRBD1,TGTGCCAGCAGTGCTTCAGACAGGGGAAGAGGGTACACTGAAGCTTTCTTT,CASSASDRGRGYTEAFF
TRBV6-5,many,TRBJ2-7,NA,TGTGCCAGCAGTCAACGACAGGCCCCCTACGAGCAGTACTTC,CASSQRQAPYEQYF
TRBV7-9,NA,TRBJ2-3,TRBD2,TGTGCCAGCAGCCAACGAATGGGGGGGGACACAGATACGCAGTATTTT,CASSQRMGGDTDTQYF
TRBV28,NA,TRBJ1-1,NA,TGTGCCAGCCACCAGGGACACCAAAACACTGAAGCTTTCTTT,CASHQGHQNTEAFF
TRBV7-8,NA,TRBJ2-1,NA,TGTGCCAGCAGCTTAGAAGCACCCGGGCCCTACAATGAGCAGTTCTTC,CASSLEAPGPYNEQFF
TRBV2,NA,TRBJ1-1,NA,TGTGCCAGCAACGACGGCTACCTGGGAACTGAAGCTTTCTTT,CASNDGYLGTEAFF
TRBV11-2,NA,TRBJ1-3,NA,TGTGCCAGCAGTTACAGGACCTTCGGAGGTGACACCATATATTTT,CASSYRTFGGDTIYF
TRBV19,NA,TRBJ1-2,TRBD1,TGTGCCAGTACTCCGGGACAGGGGGACTATGGCTACACCTTC,CASTPGQGDYGYTF
TRBV13,NA,TRBJ2-7,TRBD2,TGTGCCAGCAGCACGAGGGGACTAGCGGACGAGCAGTACTTC,CASSTRGLADEQYF
TRBV5-6,NA,TRBJ1-1,TRBD1,TGTGCCAGCAGCTATGGGACAGGGGTTAACACTGAAGCTTTCTTT,CASSYGTGVNTEAFF
TRBV7-6,few,TRBJ2-5,TRBD2,TGTGCCAGCAGCCCCACCCTAGCGGGAGGGAAAGAGACCCAGTACTTC,CASSPTLAGGKETQYF
TRBV7-2,NA,TRBJ2-7,TRBD2,TGTGCCAGCAGCTTAGCTGGGCGGGAGTTGACGGGGGGCTACGAGCAGTACTTC,CASSLAGRELTGGYEQYF
TRBV6-1,once,TRBJ2-7,TRBD2,TGTGCCAGCAGTGGCATGGGACTAGCGTACGAGCAGTACTTC,CASSGMGLAYEQYF
TRBV5-1,NA,TRBJ1-3,NA,TGCGCCAGCAGCTTGACCACGGGAAACACCATATATTTT,CASSLTTGNTIYF
TRBV9,NA,TRBJ2-1,NA,TGTGCCAGCAGCGTAGAGGGGAACAGATTCTACAATGAGCAGTTCTTC,CASSVEGNRFYNEQFF
TRBV7-7,NA,TRBJ2-5,NA,TGTGCCACCTGGGACGGCCAAGAGACCCAGTACTTC,CATWDGQETQYF
TRBV27,NA,TRBJ2-1,TRBD2,TGTGCCAGCAGTGCGGAGCGGGGGGCCTACAATGAGCAGTTCTTC,CASSAERGAYNEQFF
TRBV2,NA,TRBJ1-1,NA,TGTGCCAGCAGTGAAGAGTGGGGGGGAAGCACTGAAGCTTTCTTT,CASSEEWGGSTEAFF
TRBV18,NA,TRBJ2-3,TRBD1,TGTGCCAGCGCCAGGGGGTCCGGGGATACGCAGTATTTT,CASARGSGDTQYF
TRBV10-3,NA,TRBJ2-5,TRBD2,TGTGCCATCAGAGGGACTAGCGGGGGCCAAGAGACCCAGTACTTC,CAIRGTSGGQETQYF
TRBV5-6,NA,TRBJ1-1,NA,TGTGCCAGCAGCTTGGGTCGGGTAGCAGCTTTCTTT,CASSLGRVAAFF
TRBV28,few,TRBJ2-7,TRBD2,TGTGCCAGCAGTCCCCCACTAGCGGGAAGCGAGCAGTACTTC,CASSPPLAGSEQYF
TRBV13,NA,TRBJ2-7,NA,TGTGCCAGCAGCCCACCCATCCAATACGAGCAGTACTTC,CASSPPIQYEQYF